This is a list of T cell receptor beta chains from one sample in a study of cytomegalovirus exposure and HLA in healthy donors. Using immunoSEQ multiplex PCR, the repertoire was profiled, and TCRdb retains in-frame clones only, with some absent. The table shows about 200,000 clones, with 60% to 80% occurring only once. Sequenced material: PBMCs. All receptors derive from a woman aged 25 to 45 in good health and CMV-seronegative. The CDR3 runs from the conserved cysteine through the conserved F or W. A D gene is named only where the DNA matches it firmly. A row's size may be missing; if present it is once, few, many or a size class.

CASTDRGPPYGYTF TGTGCCAGCACCGACAGGGGTCCCCCCTATGGCTACACCTTC TRBV9 . TRBJ1-2 TRBD1
CASSRDRETQYF TGTGCCAGCAGCCGGGACAGGGAGACCCAGTACTTC TRBV7-2 . TRBJ2-5 TRBD1
CASSPLTGGGNTIYF TGTGCCAGCTCACCACTAACAGGGGGCGGAAACACCATATATTTT TRBV18 . TRBJ1-3 TRBD1
CASSPRGGGAGNTIYF TGTGCCAGCTCACCACGGGGCGGAGGGGCTGGAAACACCATATATTTT TRBV18 . TRBJ1-3 .
CASSLAVEAGELFF TGCGCCAGCAGCTTGGCCGTCGAGGCCGGGGAGCTGTTTTTT TRBV5-1 . TRBJ2-2 .
CASKQNQETQYF TGTGCCAGCAAACAGAACCAAGAGACCCAGTACTTC TRBV2 . TRBJ2-5 .
CASSPETGESEQYF TGTGCCAGCTCACCAGAGACAGGGGAGAGCGAGCAGTACTTC TRBV18 . TRBJ2-7 TRBD1
CASTPGQGMRSTDTQYF TGCGCCAGCACCCCGGGACAGGGGATGCGTTCGACAGATACGCAGTATTTT TRBV5-1 . TRBJ2-3 TRBD1
CASRVSGASTDTQYF TGTGCCAGCAGGGTTAGCGGGGCTAGCACAGATACGCAGTATTTT TRBV28 few TRBJ2-3 TRBD2
CASGRDNQPQHF TGTGCCAGCGGACGGGACAATCAGCCCCAGCATTTT TRBV6-1 few TRBJ1-5 .
CASSSLGQNTGELFF TGTGCCAGCAGCTCTCTGGGACAGAACACCGGGGAGCTGTTTTTT TRBV5-5 . TRBJ2-2 .
CASSRGLESETQYF TGCGCCAGCAGCCGGGGACTAGAGAGCGAGACCCAGTACTTC TRBV5-1 . TRBJ2-5 TRBD2
CASSLTAGADTQYF TGCGCCAGCAGCTTAACAGCGGGAGCAGATACGCAGTATTTT TRBV5-1 . TRBJ2-3 TRBD2
CASSPGTMNTEAFF TGTGCCAGCAGCCCCGGGACAATGAACACTGAAGCTTTCTTT TRBV5-4 few TRBJ1-1 .
CSVAVGVRTDTQYF TGCAGCGTTGCGGTTGGAGTCCGCACAGATACGCAGTATTTT TRBV29-1 once TRBJ2-3 .
CASSSGTGRGENTGELFF TGTGCCAGCAGCTCAGGGACAGGGAGGGGGGAAAACACCGGGGAGCTGTTTTTT TRBV7-2 once TRBJ2-2 TRBD1
CASSLKGQGDQPQHF TGTGCCAGCAGCTTGAAGGGACAGGGTGATCAGCCCCAGCATTTT TRBV5-6 . TRBJ1-5 TRBD1
CASSPRTANTEAFF TGTGCCAGTAGTCCACGGACAGCGAACACTGAAGCTTTCTTT TRBV19 . TRBJ1-1 .
CASSPSGVPKTQYF TGTGCCAGCAGCCCCAGCGGGGTGCCGAAGACCCAGTACTTC TRBV9 once TRBJ2-5 TRBD2
CASSLVGGGIYEQYF TGTGCCAGCAGCTTAGTGGGGGGAGGGATCTACGAGCAGTACTTC TRBV7-2 few TRBJ2-7 TRBD2
CASSGSDRAFRGYTF TGTGCCAGCAGCGGCTCCGACAGGGCTTTTAGGGGCTACACCTTC TRBV9 . TRBJ1-2 TRBD1
CASSERQGAGELFF TGTGCCAGCAGTGAAAGGCAGGGGGCCGGGGAGCTGTTTTTT TRBV6-5 . TRBJ2-2 TRBD1
CASSLRQSYGYTF TGTGCCAGCAGCTTGAGACAGAGCTATGGCTACACCTTC TRBV5-6 . TRBJ1-2 .
CASNRDRTYEQYF TGTGCCAGCAATAGGGACAGGACCTACGAGCAGTACTTC TRBV2 few TRBJ2-7 TRBD1
CASKPAGELFF TGTGCCAGCAAGCCCGCCGGGGAGCTGTTTTTT TRBV7-9 . TRBJ2-2 .
CASSPGLAGRHYTDTQYF TGTGCCAGCAGTCCGGGACTAGCGGGCCGTCACTACACAGATACGCAGTATTTT TRBV21-1 . TRBJ2-3 .
CASSPPEGGVYNEQFF TGCGCCAGCAGCCCTCCTGAAGGCGGCGTCTACAATGAGCAGTTCTTC TRBV4-1 . TRBJ2-1 .
CASSYWDRGNNQPQHF TGTGCCAGCAGTTACTGGGACAGGGGTAACAATCAGCCCCAGCATTTT TRBV6-6 few TRBJ1-5 TRBD1
CASSLATTGGNYGYPF TGTGCCAGCAGCTTGGCGACGACAGGGGGAAACTATGGCTACCCCTTC TRBV5-6 . TRBJ1-2 TRBD1
CSVEEHTGGYNEQFF TGCAGCGTTGAAGAACACACAGGGGGATACAATGAGCAGTTCTTC TRBV29-1 . TRBJ2-1 TRBD1
CASSPAGYSGANVLTF TGTGCCAGCTCACCAGCGGGGTACTCTGGGGCCAACGTCCTGACTTTC TRBV18 . TRBJ2-6 .
CASWRQLNQPQHF TGCGCCAGCTGGCGGCAGCTCAATCAGCCCCAGCATTTT TRBV5-1 . TRBJ1-5 .
CASSVAARGGTVGELFF TGTGCCAGCAGCGTAGCCGCCCGGGGGGGTACTGTCGGGGAGCTGTTTTTT TRBV7-6 once TRBJ2-2 TRBD2
CASSQDGILGAGMRPQHF TGCGCCAGCAGCCAAGATGGTATCCTGGGGGCCGGGATGAGGCCCCAGCATTTT TRBV4-1 . TRBJ1-5 .
CASGRYQGTEAFF TGCGCCAGCGGCAGATATCAGGGCACTGAAGCTTTCTTT TRBV5-1 . TRBJ1-1 .
CAIGSEGYGYTF TGTGCCATCGGATCGGAGGGGTATGGCTACACCTTC TRBV19 . TRBJ1-2 .
CASSVSGGRDEQYF TGTGCCAGCAGCGTTAGCGGGGGACGGGACGAGCAGTACTTC TRBV9 . TRBJ2-7 TRBD2
CASSFGGGYGYTF TGTGCCAGCAGTTTCGGTGGAGGCTATGGCTACACCTTC TRBV6-5 . TRBJ1-2 .
CASSPSLYSFRTGYYGYTF TGTGCCAGCTCACCTTCGCTTTACTCGTTTCGGACAGGGTACTATGGCTACACCTTC TRBV18 . TRBJ1-2 TRBD1
CASSLRSTYNEQFF TGTGCCAGCAGCCTACGCTCGACCTACAATGAGCAGTTCTTC TRBV9 few TRBJ2-1 .